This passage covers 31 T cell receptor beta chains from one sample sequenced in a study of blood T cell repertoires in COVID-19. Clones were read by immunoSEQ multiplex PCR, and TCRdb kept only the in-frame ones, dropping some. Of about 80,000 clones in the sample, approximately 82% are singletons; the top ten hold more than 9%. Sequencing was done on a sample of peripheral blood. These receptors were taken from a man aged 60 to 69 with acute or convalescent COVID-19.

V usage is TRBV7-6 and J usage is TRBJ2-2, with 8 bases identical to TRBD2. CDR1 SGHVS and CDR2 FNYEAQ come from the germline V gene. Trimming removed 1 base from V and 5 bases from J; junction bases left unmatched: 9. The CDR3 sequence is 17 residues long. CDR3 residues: CASSLGGGGRITGELFF. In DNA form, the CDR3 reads TGTGCCAGCAGCTTAGGTGGCGGGGGGCGAATTACCGGGGAGCTGTTTTTT. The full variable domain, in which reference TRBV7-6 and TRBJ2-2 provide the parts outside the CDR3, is GAGVSQSPRYKVTKRGQDVALRCDPISGHVSLYWYRQALGQGPEFLTYFNYEAQQDKSGLPNDRFSAERPEGSISTLTIQRTEQRDSAMYRCASSLGGGGRITGELFFGEGSRLTVL.

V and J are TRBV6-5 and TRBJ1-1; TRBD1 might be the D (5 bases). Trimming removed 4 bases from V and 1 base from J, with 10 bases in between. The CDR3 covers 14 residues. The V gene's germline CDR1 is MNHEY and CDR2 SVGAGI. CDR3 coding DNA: TGTGCCAGCAGTTTTGACAGCTCGAACACTGAAGCTTTCTTT. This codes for CASSFDSSNTEAFF.

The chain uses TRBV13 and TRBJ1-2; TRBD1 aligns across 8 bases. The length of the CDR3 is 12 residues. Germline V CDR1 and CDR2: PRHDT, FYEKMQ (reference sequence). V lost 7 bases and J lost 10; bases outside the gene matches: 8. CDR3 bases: TGTGCCAGCACCCTCCGCAGGGGGCCCTACACCTTC. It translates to CASTLRRGPYTF.

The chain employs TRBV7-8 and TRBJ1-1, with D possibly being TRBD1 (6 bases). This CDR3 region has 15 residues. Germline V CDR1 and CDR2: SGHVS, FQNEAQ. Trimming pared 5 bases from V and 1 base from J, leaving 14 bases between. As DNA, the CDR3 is TGTGCCAGCAGCGCACCGGGACACCGGAACACTGAAGCTTTCTTT. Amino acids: CASSAPGHRNTEAFF.

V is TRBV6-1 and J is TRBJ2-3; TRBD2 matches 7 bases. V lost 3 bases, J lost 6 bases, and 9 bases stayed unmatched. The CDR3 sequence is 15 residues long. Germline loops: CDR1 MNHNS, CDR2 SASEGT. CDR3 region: CASSEAGDYLDTQYF. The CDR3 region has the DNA TGTGCCAGCAGTGAGGCGGGGGATTATTTGGATACGCAGTATTTT.

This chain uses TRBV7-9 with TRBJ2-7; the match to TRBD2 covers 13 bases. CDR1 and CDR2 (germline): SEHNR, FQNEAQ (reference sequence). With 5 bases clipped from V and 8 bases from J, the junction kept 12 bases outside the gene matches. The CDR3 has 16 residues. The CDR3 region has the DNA TGTGCCAGCAGCAGCGATCCGGGACTAGCGGGGTTCAAGCAGTACTTC. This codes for CASSSDPGLAGFKQYF. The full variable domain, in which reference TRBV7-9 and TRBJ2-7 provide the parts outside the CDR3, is DTGVSQNPRHKITKRGQNVTFRCDPISEHNRLYWYRQTLGQGPEFLTYFQNEAQLEKSRLLSDRFSAERPKGSFSTLEIQRTEQGDSAMYLCASSSDPGLAGFKQYFGPGTRLTVT.

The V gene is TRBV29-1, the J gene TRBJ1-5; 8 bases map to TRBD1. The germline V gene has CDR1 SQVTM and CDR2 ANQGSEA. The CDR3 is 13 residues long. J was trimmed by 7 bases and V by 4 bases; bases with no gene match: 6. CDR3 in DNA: TGCAGCGTTGCAGGGGGCGCCGGACAGCCCCAGCATTTT. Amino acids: CSVAGGAGQPQHF.

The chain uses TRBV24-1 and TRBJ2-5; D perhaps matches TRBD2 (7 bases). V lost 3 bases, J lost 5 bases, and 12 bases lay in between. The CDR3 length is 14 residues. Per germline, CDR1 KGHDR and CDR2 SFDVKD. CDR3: CATSDTGGSETQYF. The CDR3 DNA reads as TGTGCCACCAGTGATACGGGGGGCTCGGAGACCCAGTACTTC.

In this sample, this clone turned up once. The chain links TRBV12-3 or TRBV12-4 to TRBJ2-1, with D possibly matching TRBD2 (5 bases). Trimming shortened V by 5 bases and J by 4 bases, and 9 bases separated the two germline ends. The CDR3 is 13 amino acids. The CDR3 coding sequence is TGTGCCAGCAGTCCTACTAGGTACAATGAGCAGTTCTTC. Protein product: CASSPTRYNEQFF.

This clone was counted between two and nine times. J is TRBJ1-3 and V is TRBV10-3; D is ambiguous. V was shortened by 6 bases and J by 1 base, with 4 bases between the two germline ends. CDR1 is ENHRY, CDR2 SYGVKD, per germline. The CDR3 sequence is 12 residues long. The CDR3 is CAISYSGNTIYF. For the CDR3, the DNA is TGTGCCATCAGCTATTCTGGAAACACCATATATTTT.

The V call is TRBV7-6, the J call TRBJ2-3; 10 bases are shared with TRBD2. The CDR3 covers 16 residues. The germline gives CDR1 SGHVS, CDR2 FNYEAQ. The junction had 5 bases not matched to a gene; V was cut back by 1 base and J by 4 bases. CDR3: CASSLVPAGGSDTQYF. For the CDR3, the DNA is TGTGCCAGCAGCTTAGTGCCAGCGGGGGGGTCAGATACGCAGTATTTT.

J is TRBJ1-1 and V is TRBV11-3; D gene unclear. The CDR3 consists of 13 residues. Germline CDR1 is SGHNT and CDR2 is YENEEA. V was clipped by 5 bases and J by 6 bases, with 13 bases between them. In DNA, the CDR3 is TGTGCCAGCAGCCCTGGGCTACTCGCTGAAGCTTTCTTT. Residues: CASSPGLLAEAFF. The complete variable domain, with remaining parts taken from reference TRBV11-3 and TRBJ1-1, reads EAGVVQSPRYKIIEKKQPVAFWCNPISGHNTLYWYLQNLGQGPELLIRYENEEAVDDSQLPKDRFSAERLKGVDSTLKIQPAELGDSAVYLCASSPGLLAEAFFGQGTRLTVV.

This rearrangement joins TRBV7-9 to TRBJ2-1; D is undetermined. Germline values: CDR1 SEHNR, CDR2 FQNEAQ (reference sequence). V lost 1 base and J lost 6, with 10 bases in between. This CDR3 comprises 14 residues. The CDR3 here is CASSLGAHINEQFF. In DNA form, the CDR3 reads TGTGCCAGCAGCTTAGGGGCCCACATCAATGAGCAGTTCTTC.

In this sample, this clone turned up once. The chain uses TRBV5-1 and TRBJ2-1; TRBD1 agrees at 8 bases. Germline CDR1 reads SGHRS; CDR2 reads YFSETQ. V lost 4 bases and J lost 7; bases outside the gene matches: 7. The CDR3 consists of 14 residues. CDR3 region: CASSRIRGPNEQFF. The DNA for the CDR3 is TGCGCCAGCAGCCGCATCAGGGGGCCGAATGAGCAGTTCTTC.

CDR3 in DNA: TGTGCCAGCAGCTTTAGCGGGACCTACAATGAGCAGTTCTTC. Amino acid sequence: CASSFSGTYNEQFF. This rearrangement joins TRBV7-6 to TRBJ2-1; TRBD2 agrees at 8 bases. V lost 3 bases, J lost 2 bases, and 0 bases stayed unmatched. The CDR3 covers 14 residues. Germline V gene lookup returns CDR1 SGHVS and CDR2 FNYEAQ.

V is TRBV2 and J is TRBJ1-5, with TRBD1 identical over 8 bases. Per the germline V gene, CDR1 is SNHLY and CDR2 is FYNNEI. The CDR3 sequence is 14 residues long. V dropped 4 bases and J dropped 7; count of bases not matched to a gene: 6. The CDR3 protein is CASSGGQGPQPQHF. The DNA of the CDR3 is TGTGCCAGCAGTGGCGGACAGGGACCACAGCCCCAGCATTTT.

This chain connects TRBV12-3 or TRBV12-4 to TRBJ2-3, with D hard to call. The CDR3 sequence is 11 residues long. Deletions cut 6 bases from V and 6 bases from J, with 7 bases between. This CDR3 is CASREADTQYF. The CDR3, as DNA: TGTGCCAGCAGAGAGGCGGATACGCAGTATTTT.

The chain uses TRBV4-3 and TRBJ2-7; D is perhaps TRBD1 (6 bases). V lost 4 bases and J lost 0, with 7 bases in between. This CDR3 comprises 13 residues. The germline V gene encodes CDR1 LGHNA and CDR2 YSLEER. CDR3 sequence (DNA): TGCGCCAGCAGCCGGGACACCTCCTACGAGCAGTACTTC. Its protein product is CASSRDTSYEQYF.

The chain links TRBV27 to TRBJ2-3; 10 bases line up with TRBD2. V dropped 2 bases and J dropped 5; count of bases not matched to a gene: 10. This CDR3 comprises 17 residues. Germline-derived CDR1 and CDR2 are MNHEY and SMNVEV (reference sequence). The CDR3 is CASSLEASGGRIDTQYF. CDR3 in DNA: TGTGCCAGCAGTTTAGAGGCTAGCGGGGGTAGAATAGATACGCAGTATTTT.

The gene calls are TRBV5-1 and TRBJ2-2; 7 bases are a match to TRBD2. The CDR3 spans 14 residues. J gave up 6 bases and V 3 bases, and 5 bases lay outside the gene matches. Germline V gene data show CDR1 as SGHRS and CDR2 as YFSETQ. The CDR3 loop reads CASSSGLVAGELFF. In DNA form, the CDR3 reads TGCGCCAGCAGCTCAGGACTAGTGGCCGGGGAGCTGTTTTTT.

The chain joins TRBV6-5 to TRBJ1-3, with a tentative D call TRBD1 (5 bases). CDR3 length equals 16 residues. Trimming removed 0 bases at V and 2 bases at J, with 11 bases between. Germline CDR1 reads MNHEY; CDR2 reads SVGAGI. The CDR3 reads CASSYSRQGTGNTIYF. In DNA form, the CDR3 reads TGTGCCAGCAGTTACTCGAGGCAGGGAACTGGAAACACCATATATTTT.

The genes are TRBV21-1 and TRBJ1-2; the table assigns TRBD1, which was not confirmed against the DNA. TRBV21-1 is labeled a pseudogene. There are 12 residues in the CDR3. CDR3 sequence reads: CASSPTGNGYTF. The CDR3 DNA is TGTGCCAGCAGCCCCACAGGGAATGGCTACACCTTC.

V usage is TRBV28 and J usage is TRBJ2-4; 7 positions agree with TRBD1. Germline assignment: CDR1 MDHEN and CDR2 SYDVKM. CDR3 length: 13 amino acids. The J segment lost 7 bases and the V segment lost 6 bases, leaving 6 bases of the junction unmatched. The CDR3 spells CASSTTGRNIQYF. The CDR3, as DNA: TGTGCCAGCAGCACGACAGGGCGGAACATTCAGTACTTC.

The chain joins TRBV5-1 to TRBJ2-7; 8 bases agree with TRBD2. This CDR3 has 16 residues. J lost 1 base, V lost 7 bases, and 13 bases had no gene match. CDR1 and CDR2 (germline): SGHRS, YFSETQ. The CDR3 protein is CASQESPGLGSYEQYF. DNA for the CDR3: TGCGCCAGCCAAGAATCCCCGGGACTAGGGTCCTACGAGCAGTACTTC.

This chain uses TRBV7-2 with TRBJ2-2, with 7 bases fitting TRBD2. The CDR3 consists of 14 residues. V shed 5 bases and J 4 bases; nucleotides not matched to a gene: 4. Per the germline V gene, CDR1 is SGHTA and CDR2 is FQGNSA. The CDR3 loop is CASSPGGGTGELFF. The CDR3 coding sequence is TGTGCCAGCAGCCCGGGGGGTGGCACCGGGGAGCTGTTTTTT.

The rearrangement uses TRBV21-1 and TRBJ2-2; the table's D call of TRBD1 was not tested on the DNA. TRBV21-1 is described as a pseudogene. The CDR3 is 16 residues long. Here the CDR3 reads CASSNHRGANTGELFF. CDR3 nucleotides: TGTGCCAGCAGCAATCACAGGGGCGCAAACACCGGGGAGCTGTTTTTT.

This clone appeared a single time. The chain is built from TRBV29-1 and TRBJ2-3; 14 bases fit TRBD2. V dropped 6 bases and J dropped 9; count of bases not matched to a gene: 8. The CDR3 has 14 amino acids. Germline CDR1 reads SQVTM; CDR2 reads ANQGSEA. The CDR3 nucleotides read TGCAGCGTGCCTAAGGGACTAGCGGGAGACACGCAGTATTTT. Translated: CSVPKGLAGDTQYF.

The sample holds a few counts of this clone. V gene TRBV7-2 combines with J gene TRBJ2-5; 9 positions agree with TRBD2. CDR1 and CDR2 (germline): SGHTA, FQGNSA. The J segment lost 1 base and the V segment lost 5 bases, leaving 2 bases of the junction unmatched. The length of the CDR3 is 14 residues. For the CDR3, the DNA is TGTGCCAGCAGCATTAGCGGGAGCCAAGAGACCCAGTACTTC. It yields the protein CASSISGSQETQYF.

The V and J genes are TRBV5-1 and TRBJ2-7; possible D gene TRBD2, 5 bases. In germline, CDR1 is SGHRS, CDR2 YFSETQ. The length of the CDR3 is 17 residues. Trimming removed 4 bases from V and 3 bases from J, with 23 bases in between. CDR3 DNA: TGCGCCAGCAGCCCTAGTCTGGGAGTCCGGGGAAACTACGAGCAGTACTTC. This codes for CASSPSLGVRGNYEQYF.

The CDR3 DNA follows: TGTGCCAGCAGCTTAGGGCTAGCGGGAGTAACAGATACGCAGTATTTT. It codes for CASSLGLAGVTDTQYF. The chain employs TRBV11-2 and TRBJ2-3; TRBD2 matches at 10 bases. V shed 1 base and J 3 bases; nucleotides not matched to a gene: 4. The CDR3 has 16 residues. Per germline, CDR1 SGHAT and CDR2 FQNNGV.

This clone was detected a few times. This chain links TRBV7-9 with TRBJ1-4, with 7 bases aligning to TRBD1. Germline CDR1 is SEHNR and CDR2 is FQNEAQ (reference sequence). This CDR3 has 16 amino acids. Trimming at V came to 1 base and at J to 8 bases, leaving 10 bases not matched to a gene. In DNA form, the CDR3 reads TGTGCCAGCAGCTTAGATGGCAAGGGGGCGGACGAAAAACTGTTTTTT. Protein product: CASSLDGKGADEKLFF.